Below, one T cell receptor (beta chain) is given with its context. Clones were read by immunoSEQ multiplex PCR, and TCRdb kept only the in-frame ones, dropping some. The table lists about 180,000 clones, under 90% of them singletons. This specimen comes from a study of blood T cell repertoires in COVID-19. On the study more broadly: Sources were T cells, B-cell-depleted T cells, or PBMCs; the material itself was cDNA or gDNA.

V lost 8 bases and J lost 8; bases outside the gene matches: 4. Germline-derived CDR1 and CDR2 are SGHNT and YENEEA. The CDR3 covers 12 residues. This TCR derives from a person aged 70 to 85 with COVID-19, enrolled during active disease. V gene TRBV11-3 combines with J gene TRBJ2-1; 9 bases are a match to TRBD1. The sample consisted of peripheral blood. CDR3 sequence (DNA): TGTGCCAGCGGGACAGGGATTCATGAGCAGTTCTTC. Protein: CASGTGIHEQFF.